The clone carrying this T cell receptor (beta chain) has a count of ten or more. Its antigen remains unidentified. Amplified TCR beta CDR3 regions derived from RNA transcripts. Primed by the HTBI set, a first-round RT-PCR was run on the TCR CDR3. Each CDR3 protein gets one entry after TCRdb re-called the multiplex PCR reads with MiXCR. The top ten clones hold roughly 44% of a sample with under 550,000 distinct CDR3 sequences, around 20% of them seen once. This specimen comes from a study of T cells in Graves' hyperthyroidism and ophthalmopathy. Study findings and constraints: The model made its ophthalmopathy prediction, and onset followed a median 6.5 months later.

Germline V lookup: CDR1 SNHLY, CDR2 FYNNEI. Trimming took 1 base from V and 11 from J, leaving 11 bases between them. The CDR3 sequence is 12 residues long. Sequencing used blood. The TCR originated in a man aged 35 to 55 with Graves' ophthalmopathy. This sequence joins TRBV2 and TRBJ1-1, with no clear D. CDR3 region: CASSEGKKVAFF. CDR3 bases: TGTGCCAGCAGTGAAGGCAAAAAGGTGGCTTTCTTT. The whole variable domain, filled in from reference TRBV2 and TRBJ1-1, reads EPEVTQTPSHQVTQMGQEVILRCVPISNHLYFYWYRQILGQKVEFLVSFYNNEISEKSEIFDDQFSVERPDGSNFTLKIRSTKLEDSAMYFCASSEGKKVAFFGQGTRLTVV.